Listed here are 8 T cell receptor beta chains from one sample, sequenced in a study of cytomegalovirus exposure and HLA in healthy donors. Primers included in the PCR were 60 Vbeta and 13 Jbeta primers. Generated by immunoSEQ multiplex PCR, the TCRdb table keeps only in-frame clones and is missing some. The sample holds around 91,000 clones, roughly 86% seen once. Sequenced: PBMCs. The receptors were gathered from a man aged 30 to 45 in good health and CMV-seropositive.

The chain is built from TRBV28 and TRBJ2-2; 8 bases are shared with TRBD1. V dropped 4 bases and J dropped 4; count of bases not matched to a gene: 5. The V gene's germline CDR1 is MDHEN and CDR2 SYDVKM. The CDR3 sequence is 15 residues long. The CDR3 sequence is CASSSPGTGTGELFF. The CDR3 region has the DNA TGTGCCAGCAGTTCCCCCGGGACAGGCACCGGGGAGCTGTTTTTT.

The chain links TRBV27 to TRBJ2-5; 10 bases align to TRBD2. The trim removed 1 base at V and 5 bases at J, leaving 13 bases unmatched. This CDR3 comprises 18 residues. CDR1 MNHEY and CDR2 SMNVEV come from the germline V gene (reference sequence). In nucleotides, the CDR3 is TGTGCCAGCAGTTTATTCTTTAGGGCTAGCGGGAGCGGGGAGACCCAGTACTTC. Amino acids: CASSLFFRASGSGETQYF.

The chain uses TRBV11-2 and TRBJ1-4; D is ambiguous. The ends were cut back, 5 bases at V and 0 bases at J, with 10 bases in the middle. This CDR3 spans 15 amino acids. The germline gives CDR1 SGHAT, CDR2 FQNNGV. DNA of the CDR3: TGTGCCAGCAGCCGCAGCGTTTCAACTAATGAAAAACTGTTTTTT. Its protein product is CASSRSVSTNEKLFF. The full variable domain, its missing parts supplied by reference TRBV11-2 and TRBJ1-4, is EAGVAQSPRYKIIEKRQSVAFWCNPISGHATLYWYQQILGQGPKLLIQFQNNGVVDDSQLPKDRFSAERLKGVDSTLKIQPAKLEDSAVYLCASSRSVSTNEKLFFGSGTQLSVL.

V is TRBV27 and J is TRBJ2-1; 10 nucleotides line up with TRBD2. The CDR3 has 16 residues. Trimming took 4 bases from V and 5 from J; bases not matched to a gene: 8. Germline V gives CDR1 MNHEY, CDR2 SMNVEV (reference sequence). The CDR3 sequence: CASSSAGTSANNEQFF. Here the CDR3 DNA reads TGTGCCAGCAGTTCAGCCGGGACTAGCGCCAACAATGAGCAGTTCTTC.

This clone has a handful of counts. V gene TRBV5-1 combines with J gene TRBJ1-4; D might be TRBD1 (6 bases). CDR3 length equals 15 residues. Germline loops: CDR1 SGHRS, CDR2 YFSETQ. The V gene lost 0 bases and the J gene lost 7 bases, with 13 bases spanning the gap. In nucleotides, the CDR3 is TGCGCCAGCAGCTTGGGAACCGGGACAACTGAAAAACTGTTTTTT. Translating gives CASSLGTGTTEKLFF.

This chain links TRBV7-6 with TRBJ2-5; TRBD1 might be the D (6 bases). The CDR3 runs 14 residues. V was shortened by 5 bases and J by 3 bases, with 13 bases between the two germline ends. Per germline, CDR1 SGHVS and CDR2 FNYEAQ. Written as DNA, the CDR3 is TGTGCCAGCAGCCTCACAGGGAACGAAGAGACCCAGTACTTC. Encoded protein: CASSLTGNEETQYF.

The V call is TRBV27, the J call TRBJ2-1, with 7 bases that match TRBD2. V lost 6 bases, J lost 2 bases, and 4 bases stayed unmatched. Germline CDR1 reads MNHEY; CDR2 reads SMNVEV (reference sequence). This CDR3 contains 14 residues. CDR3 amino acids: CASSRGTTYNEQFF. CDR3 in DNA: TGTGCCAGCAGCCGAGGGACTACCTACAATGAGCAGTTCTTC.

This rearrangement joins TRBV4-2 to TRBJ2-1; TRBD2 aligns across 11 bases. The V segment lost 2 bases and the J segment 2 bases; nucleotides outside the gene matches: 2. This CDR3 is 16 amino acids long. Germline loops: CDR1 LGHNA, CDR2 YNFKEQ. This chain's CDR3 is CASSQLAGGPYNEQFF. In nucleotides, the CDR3 is TGTGCCAGCAGCCAACTAGCGGGGGGACCCTACAATGAGCAGTTCTTC.